This passage covers 3 T cell receptor beta chains from one sample sequenced in a study of T-cell reconstitution after alpha-beta-depleted transplantation in children. It was with unique molecular identifiers that the TCRbeta library was prepared. MiXCR, run by TCRdb on the PCR reads, gives a single entry per CDR3 protein. The table includes 350,000 to 450,000 distinct CDR3 sequences, 13% detected once. Sequenced material: PBMCs, taken from the stem cell graft. These receptors came from a human donor who donated a stem cell graft to a child with Fanconi anemia.

A few counts support this clonotype. CDR3 in DNA: TGTGCTAGTGGTGGGGGTTCAAGTTCCTACAATGAGCAGTTCTTC. Residues: CASGGGSSSYNEQFF. V gene TRBV12-5 combines with J gene TRBJ2-1; tentatively, D is TRBD1 or TRBD2 (5 bases each). V was shortened by 5 bases and J by 1 base, with 12 bases between the two germline ends. The CDR3 spans 15 residues. Per germline, CDR1 LGHNT and CDR2 FRNRAP.

Ten or more counts support this clonotype. The rearrangement uses TRBV20-1 and TRBJ1-2; weak D call: TRBD1 (5 bases). The germline gives CDR1 DFQATT, CDR2 SNEGSKA (reference sequence). The length of the CDR3 is 13 residues. The V end was cut by 3 bases, the J end by 0 bases, with 8 bases between. Here the CDR3 DNA reads TGCAGTGCTAGTGGGGGGACTAACTATGGCTACACCTTC. Residues: CSASGGTNYGYTF.

The chain recombines TRBV9 with TRBJ2-3; the match to TRBD2 covers 7 bases. Germline assignment: CDR1 SGDLS and CDR2 YYNGEE. V shed 2 bases and J 5 bases; nucleotides not matched to a gene: 8. This CDR3 has 15 residues. Here the CDR3 reads CASSVSLPGGDTQYF. CDR3 bases: TGTGCCAGCAGCGTCAGTCTGCCGGGAGGAGATACGCAGTATTTT.